The rows below give T cell receptor beta chains drawn from one sample of a study of shared clonotypes between healthy human individuals. TCRdb's copy holds only in-frame clones and misses some; the assay was immunoSEQ multiplex PCR. The sample lists about 2.4 million clones, under 95% seen once, with approximately 0.35% in the top ten. Sequencing was performed on naive CD4+ T cells from PBMCs. The receptor source for this set is a man aged 18 to 35 in good health. Some clones in this sample may be carry-over from other donors' samples. The CDR3 runs from the conserved cysteine through the conserved F or W. A D gene is named only where the DNA matches it firmly. Size values are once, few and many counts, or a class for expanded clones, and some rows have none.

clone_size d_call j_call v_call cdr3_nt cdr3_aa
. . TRBJ1-2 TRBV6-5 TGTGCCAGCAGTTACGGGAACTATGGCTACACCTTC CASSYGNYGYTF
. TRBD2 TRBJ2-7 TRBV2 TGTGCCAGCAGTGAAGATCGGCGGGAGTTAGGCTACGAGCAGTACTTC CASSEDRRELGYEQYF
. TRBD2 TRBJ2-5 TRBV2 TGTGCCACCTCCGCTGGGCTAGCGGGTCTGTTTGAGACCCAGTACTTC CATSAGLAGLFETQYF
. . TRBJ2-7 TRBV29-1 TGCAGCGTTTCTCCCGGGACACTGGGGGAGCAGTACTTC CSVSPGTLGEQYF
. TRBD1 TRBJ2-2 TRBV19 TGTGCCAGTACCGCGGACAGGGGGCTTGGGGAGCTGTTTTTT CASTADRGLGELFF
. . TRBJ1-5 TRBV6-5 TGTGCCAGCGGCGCGACAGCTTTCAATCAGCCCCAGCATTTT CASGATAFNQPQHF
. . TRBJ1-3 TRBV4-1 TGCGCCAGCAGCTCCTTCACGGGGGGGTACGAAAACACCATATATTTT CASSSFTGGYENTIYF
. . TRBJ2-1 TRBV7-8 TGTGCCAGCAGTTTACTTACGGGAGAAGCCTACAATGAGCAGTTCTTC CASSLLTGEAYNEQFF
. TRBD2 TRBJ2-1 TRBV9 TGTGCCAGCAGCGTTGGACTAGCGGGTGGGGCATGGCAGTTCTTC CASSVGLAGGAWQFF
once . TRBJ1-5 TRBV2 TGTGCCGCTGGGGGGGGCCTTAGCAATCAGCCCCAGCATTTT CAAGGGLSNQPQHF
. . TRBJ1-2 TRBV5-6 TGTGCCAGCAGCCCCCCGGGACTCATGAACTATGGCTACACCTTC CASSPPGLMNYGYTF
. TRBD2 TRBJ2-7 TRBV5-1 TGCGCCAGCAGCGAGGCTAGCGGGAGGGTCGACGAGCAGTACTTC CASSEASGRVDEQYF
. . TRBJ1-1 TRBV7-9 TGTGCCAGCAGCCTGGCCGGGACGGTCGTTACTGAAGCTTTCTTT CASSLAGTVVTEAFF
. TRBD2 TRBJ2-4 TRBV7-2 TGTGCCAGCAGCCAGACTAGCGGAATAGCCAAAAACATTCAGTACTTC CASSQTSGIAKNIQYF
. . TRBJ2-1 TRBV7-9 TGTGCCGGCGAACGGCTTGGCAATGAGCAGTTCTTC CAGERLGNEQFF
. . TRBJ1-2 TRBV4-1 TGCGCCAGCAGCCAAGGTCTCGCCAGGACTTTAAAAAACTATGGCTACACCTTC CASSQGLARTLKNYGYTF
. TRBD2 TRBJ2-3 TRBV29-1 TGCAGCGCTATTGGGACTAGCGTGGATACGCAGTATTTT CSAIGTSVDTQYF
. . TRBJ1-1 TRBV29-1 TGCAGCGTTTCAGGGAAGAACACTGAAGCTTTCTTT CSVSGKNTEAFF
. . TRBJ1-2 TRBV28 TGTGCCAGCAGTTTGGCCACCTACTATGGCTACACCTTC CASSLATYYGYTF
few TRBD1 TRBJ1-2 TRBV5-1 TGCGCCAGCAGCCCGGGACAGGGGTATGGCTACACCTTC CASSPGQGYGYTF
. . TRBJ2-7 TRBV5-6 TGTGCCAGCAGCCGAAGGGGAAGCTACGAGCAGTACTTC CASSRRGSYEQYF
. TRBD2 TRBJ2-1 TRBV7-3 TGTGCCAGCAGCTTACGTCTAGCGGGGATCAATGAGCAGTTCTTC CASSLRLAGINEQFF
. . TRBJ2-1 TRBV28 TGTGCCAGCAGTTTCACTGGGGGTGGGAATGAGCAGTTCTTC CASSFTGGGNEQFF
. TRBD1 TRBJ2-5 TRBV4-2 TGTGCCAGCAGCCCGAGATTCGAGACAGGGGGCGCAAAGACCCAGTACTTC CASSPRFETGGAKTQYF
. . TRBJ2-4 TRBV15 TGTGCCACCAGCAGAGGGAGGGGAGGTCAGTACTTC CATSRGRGGQYF
. . TRBJ1-3 TRBV28 TGTGCCAGCAGTTTCCGATCGGGGTCTGGAAACACCATATATTTT CASSFRSGSGNTIYF
. . TRBJ2-2 TRBV28 TGTGCCAGCAGCAGCGGGCGGGGCACCGGGGAGCTGTTTTTT CASSSGRGTGELFF
. . TRBJ2-7 TRBV7-9 TGTGCCAGCAGCCTGACAGGCGGATCGGGCTACGAGCAGTACTTC CASSLTGGSGYEQYF
. . TRBJ2-7 TRBV19 TGTGCCAGTAGAAGAGGCGGGGCCTACGAGCAGTACTTC CASRRGGAYEQYF
. TRBD1 TRBJ1-5 TRBV10-1 TGCGCCAGCAGTGAGCCAAGACAGGGGGCAGACCAGCCCCAGCATTTT CASSEPRQGADQPQHF
. . TRBJ2-5 TRBV2 TGTGCCAGCTGCCGACTAGTCCAAGAGACCCAGTACTTC CASCRLVQETQYF
. . TRBJ1-2 TRBV20-1 TGCAGTGCTAGAGGGGGAGGCGGCTACACCTTC CSARGGGGYTF
. . TRBJ2-7 TRBV27 TGTGCCACCAAACCAGTCTTGCAATTGGGGGAGCAGTACTTC CATKPVLQLGEQYF
. . TRBJ1-2 TRBV21-1 TGTGCCAGCAGCAAGTACAGGGTTAACTATGGCTACACCTTC CASSKYRVNYGYTF
. . TRBJ2-2 TRBV27 TGTGCCAGCAGTCGTCGCGGGAACACCGGGGAGCTGTTTTTT CASSRRGNTGELFF
. TRBD1 TRBJ2-3 TRBV28 TGTGCCAGCAGTACTAGACAGGGCTCAGATACGCAGTATTTT CASSTRQGSDTQYF
. . TRBJ2-1 TRBV10-3 TGTGCCATCAGTGAACACAGTGTAGTTGTCCTACCCAACAATGAGCAGTTCTTC CAISEHSVVVLPNNEQFF
once TRBD1 TRBJ2-5 TRBV7-8 TGTGCCAGCAGCCCTAGACAGGGAAACCAAGAGACCCAGTACTTC CASSPRQGNQETQYF
. . TRBJ2-1 TRBV15 TGTGCCACCAGCAGAGATGAGGGATGGCAGTTCTTC CATSRDEGWQFF
. . TRBJ2-4 TRBV18 TGTGCCAGCTCCTCGACAACCCTAGCCAAAAACATTCAGTACTTC CASSSTTLAKNIQYF
. . TRBJ2-1 TRBV29-1 TGCAGCGTTTCGACTAGATTTTCCTACAATGAGCAGTTCTTC CSVSTRFSYNEQFF
once TRBD1 TRBJ1-1 TRBV6-1 TGTGCCAGCAGTGACCGACAGGGCCCAAACACTGAAGCTTTCTTT CASSDRQGPNTEAFF
. . TRBJ2-7 TRBV28 TGTGCCAGCAGCCCCGACGCGTACGAGCAGTACTTC CASSPDAYEQYF
. . TRBJ2-1 TRBV5-5 TGTGCCAGCAGCCTTTCATACAATGAGCAGTTCTTC CASSLSYNEQFF
. . TRBJ2-5 TRBV5-1 TGCGCCAGCAGCTTCAACCCAAGGACAGCCCGATTTCAAGAGACCCAGTACTTC CASSFNPRTARFQETQYF
. . TRBJ2-1 TRBV18 TGTGCCAGCTCACGTGGAGTCGACAATGAGCAGTTCTTC CASSRGVDNEQFF
. . TRBJ1-1 TRBV28 TGTGCCAGCAGTATCCTAGATGAAGCTTTCTTT CASSILDEAFF
. . TRBJ2-5 TRBV5-1 TGCGCCAGCAGCCATTTTAGGGACTACCAAGAGACCCAGTACTTC CASSHFRDYQETQYF
once TRBD2 TRBJ2-5 TRBV5-1 TGCGCCAGCAGCTTGGGGGCTAGCGGGAACCAAGAGACCCAGTACTTC CASSLGASGNQETQYF
once . TRBJ2-1 TRBV7-9 TGTGCCAGCAGCTTCGCGGACCAGCAGTTCTTC CASSFADQQFF
. TRBD1 TRBJ1-2 TRBV28 TGTGCCAGCAGTCCCTCTGGAGGGGGCGACTATGGCTACACCTTC CASSPSGGGDYGYTF
. . TRBJ2-5 TRBV7-3 TGTGCCAGCAGCTTAAGGGTTCAAGAGACCCAGTACTTC CASSLRVQETQYF
. . TRBJ2-2 TRBV6-5 TGTGCCAGCAGGGGTTCGAACACCGGGGAGCTGTTTTTT CASRGSNTGELFF
. . TRBJ1-2 TRBV27 TGTGCCAGCAGCCCCCAGCTTCCCAGCCGCAAGGATGAAGTCTATGGCTACACCTTC CASSPQLPSRKDEVYGYTF